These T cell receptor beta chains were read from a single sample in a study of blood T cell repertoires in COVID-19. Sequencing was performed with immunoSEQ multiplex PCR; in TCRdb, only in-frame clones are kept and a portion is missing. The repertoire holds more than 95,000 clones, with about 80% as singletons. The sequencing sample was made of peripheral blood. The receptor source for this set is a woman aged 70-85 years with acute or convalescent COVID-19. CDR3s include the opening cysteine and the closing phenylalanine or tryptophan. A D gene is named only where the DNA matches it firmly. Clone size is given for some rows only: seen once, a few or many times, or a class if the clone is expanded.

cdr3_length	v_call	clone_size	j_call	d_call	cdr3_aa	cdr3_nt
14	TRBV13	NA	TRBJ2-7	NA	CASSPRQGPYEQYF	TGTGCCAGCAGCCCCCGCCAGGGGCCCTACGAGCAGTACTTC
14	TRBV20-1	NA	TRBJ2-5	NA	CSASISRVQETQYF	TGCAGTGCTAGTATTAGTCGGGTACAAGAGACCCAGTACTTC
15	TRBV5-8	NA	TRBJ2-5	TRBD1	CASSLGTGRQETQYF	TGTGCCAGCAGCCTAGGGACAGGACGCCAAGAGACCCAGTACTTC
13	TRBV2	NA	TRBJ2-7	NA	CASSDVRGYEQYF	TGTGCCAGCAGTGATGTACGGGGCTACGAGCAGTACTTC
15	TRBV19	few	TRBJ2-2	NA	CASSMAGLFTGELFF	TGTGCCAGTAGTATGGCGGGACTGTTCACCGGGGAGCTGTTTTTT
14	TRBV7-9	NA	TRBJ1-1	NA	CASSLGGIYTEAFF	TGTGCCAGCAGCTTAGGCGGTATATACACTGAAGCTTTCTTT
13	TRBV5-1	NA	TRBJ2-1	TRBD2	CASSSGGKGEQFF	TGCGCCAGCAGTAGCGGGGGCAAGGGTGAGCAGTTCTTC
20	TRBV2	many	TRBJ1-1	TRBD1	CASSTSFGQGLSTDNTEAFF	TGTGCCAGCAGCACCTCCTTCGGACAGGGATTAAGTACCGATAACACTGAAGCTTTCTTT
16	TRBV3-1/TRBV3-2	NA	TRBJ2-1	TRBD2	CASSPELAGGHNEQFF	TGTGCCAGCAGCCCAGAACTAGCGGGGGGACACAATGAGCAGTTCTTC
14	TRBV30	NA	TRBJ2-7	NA	CAWSGDWTDYEQYF	TGTGCCTGGAGTGGTGATTGGACAGACTACGAGCAGTACTTC
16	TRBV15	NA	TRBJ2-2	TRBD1	CATSRGGGANTGELFF	TGTGCCACCAGCAGAGGAGGGGGCGCGAACACCGGGGAGCTGTTTTTT
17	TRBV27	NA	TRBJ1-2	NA	CASSFRRKDWGLDGYTF	TGTGCCAGCAGTTTTCGGCGCAAAGACTGGGGGCTCGATGGCTACACCTTC
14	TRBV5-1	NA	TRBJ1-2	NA	CASSLNQGTDGYTF	TGCGCCAGCAGCTTGAACCAGGGCACGGATGGCTACACCTTC
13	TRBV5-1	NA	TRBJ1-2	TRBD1	CATSGNRGGGYTF	TGCGCCACATCTGGGAACAGGGGTGGAGGCTACACCTTC
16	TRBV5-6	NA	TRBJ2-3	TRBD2	CASSWGLAGRTDTQYF	TGTGCCAGCAGCTGGGGACTAGCGGGGCGCACAGATACGCAGTATTTT
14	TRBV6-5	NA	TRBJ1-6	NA	CASKNRESLSPLHF	TGTGCCAGCAAAAACAGGGAGAGTTTGTCACCCCTCCACTTT
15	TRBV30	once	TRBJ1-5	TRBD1	CAWSSGTASNQPQHF	TGTGCCTGGTCTTCGGGGACAGCCAGCAATCAGCCCCAGCATTTT
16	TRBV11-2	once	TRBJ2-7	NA	CASSLGRTWPSYEQYF	TGTGCCAGCAGCTTAGGGCGGACTTGGCCCTCCTACGAGCAGTACTTC
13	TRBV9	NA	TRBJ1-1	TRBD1	CASSGQGRTEAFF	TGTGCCAGCAGCGGACAGGGTAGGACTGAAGCTTTCTTT
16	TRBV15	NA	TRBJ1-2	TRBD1	CATSIAYTGAGDGYTF	TGTGCCACCAGCATAGCCTATACAGGGGCAGGGGATGGCTACACCTTC
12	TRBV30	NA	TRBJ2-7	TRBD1	CAVWGQSYEQYF	TGTGCCGTATGGGGACAGTCCTACGAGCAGTACTTC
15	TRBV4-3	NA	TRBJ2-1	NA	CASSHTRTPYNEQFF	TGCGCCAGCAGCCATACTAGGACCCCCTACAATGAGCAGTTCTTC
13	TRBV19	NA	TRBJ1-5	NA	CASNRQLNQPQHF	TGTGCCAGTAACAGGCAACTTAATCAGCCCCAGCATTTT
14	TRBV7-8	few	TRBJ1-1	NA	CASSLGSSNTEAFF	TGTGCCAGCAGCTTAGGTTCGAGTAACACTGAAGCTTTCTTT
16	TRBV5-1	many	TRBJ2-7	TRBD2	CARLSRRGGPGGEQYF	TGCGCCCGCTTGAGCCGTCGGGGGGGCCCGGGGGGGGAGCAGTACTTC
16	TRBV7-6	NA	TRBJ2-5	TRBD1	CASSPEWTGLQETQYF	TGTGCCAGCAGCCCTGAATGGACAGGGCTCCAAGAGACCCAGTACTTC
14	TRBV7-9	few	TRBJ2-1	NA	CASSQDYSYNEQFF	TGTGCCAGCAGTCAGGACTATTCCTACAATGAGCAGTTCTTC
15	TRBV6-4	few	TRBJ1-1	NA	CASSVHPGIGTEAFF	TGTGCCAGCAGTGTGCATCCAGGGATTGGGACTGAAGCTTTCTTT
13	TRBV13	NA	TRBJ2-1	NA	CASSLRYNNEQFF	TGTGCCAGCAGCCTCCGCTATAACAATGAGCAGTTCTTC
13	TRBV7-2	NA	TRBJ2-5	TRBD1	CASSLAGQSTQYF	TGTGCCAGCAGCTTAGCGGGACAGTCGACCCAGTACTTC
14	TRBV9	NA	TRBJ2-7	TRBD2	CASSGLASAGRQYF	TGTGCCAGCAGCGGACTAGCGAGTGCGGGTCGACAGTACTTC
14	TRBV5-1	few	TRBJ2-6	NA	CASSLGEGANVLTF	TGCGCCAGCAGCTTGGGGGAGGGGGCCAACGTCCTGACTTTC
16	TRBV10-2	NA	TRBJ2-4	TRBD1	CASSESRTGGAYIQYF	TGCGCCAGCAGTGAGTCCAGGACAGGGGGCGCGTACATTCAGTACTTC
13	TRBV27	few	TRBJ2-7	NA	CASRTVGSYEQYF	TGTGCCAGCAGGACAGTTGGGTCCTACGAGCAGTACTTC
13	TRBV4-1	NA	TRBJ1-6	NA	CASNDRSNSPLHF	TGCGCCAGCAACGACAGGAGTAATTCACCCCTCCACTTT
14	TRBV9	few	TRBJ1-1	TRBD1	CASSLMDRGREAFF	TGTGCCAGCAGCCTTATGGACAGGGGGCGCGAAGCTTTCTTT
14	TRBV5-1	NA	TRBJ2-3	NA	CASSTPTELDTQYF	TGCGCCAGCAGCACCCCGACAGAACTGGATACGCAGTATTTT
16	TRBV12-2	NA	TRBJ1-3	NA	CASRSTGQAPGNTIYF	TGTGCAAGTCGCTCCACCGGACAGGCCCCTGGAAACACCATATATTTT
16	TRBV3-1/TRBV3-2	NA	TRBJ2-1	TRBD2	CASQPRGTSGGNEQFF	TGTGCCAGCCAACCAAGGGGGACTAGCGGGGGGAATGAGCAGTTCTTC
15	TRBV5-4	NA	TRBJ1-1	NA	CASSSSTGFLTEAFF	TGTGCCAGCAGCTCATCGACAGGCTTTCTGACTGAAGCTTTCTTT
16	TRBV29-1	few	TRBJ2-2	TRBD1	CSVAPFQGANTGELFF	TGCAGCGTTGCCCCTTTTCAGGGGGCCAACACCGGGGAGCTGTTTTTT
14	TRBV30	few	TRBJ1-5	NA	CAWSVAVSNQPQHF	TGTGCCTGGAGTGTAGCGGTTAGCAATCAGCCCCAGCATTTT
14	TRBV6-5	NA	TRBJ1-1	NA	CASSYSGYNTEAFF	TGTGCCAGCAGTTACAGCGGCTACAACACTGAAGCTTTCTTT
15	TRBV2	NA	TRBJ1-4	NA	CASNPPGLRNEKLFF	TGTGCCAGCAATCCACCGGGACTGCGAAATGAAAAACTGTTTTTT
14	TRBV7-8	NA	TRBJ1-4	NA	CASSPGGTNEKLFF	TGTGCCAGCAGCCCGGGGGGAACTAATGAAAAACTGTTTTTT
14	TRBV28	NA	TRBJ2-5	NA	CASSSLGVQETQYF	TGTGCCAGCAGTTCCCTCGGGGTACAAGAGACCCAGTACTTC
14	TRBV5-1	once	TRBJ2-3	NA	CASSSEGNTDTQYF	TGCGCCAGCAGCTCAGAGGGAAACACAGATACGCAGTATTTT
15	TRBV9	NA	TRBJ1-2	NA	CASSAYPTKSYGYTF	TGTGCCAGCAGCGCCTATCCGACTAAATCCTATGGCTACACCTTC
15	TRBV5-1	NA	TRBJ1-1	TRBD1	CASSPGGTGGTEAFF	TGCGCCAGCAGCCCGGGTGGGACAGGGGGGACTGAAGCTTTCTTT